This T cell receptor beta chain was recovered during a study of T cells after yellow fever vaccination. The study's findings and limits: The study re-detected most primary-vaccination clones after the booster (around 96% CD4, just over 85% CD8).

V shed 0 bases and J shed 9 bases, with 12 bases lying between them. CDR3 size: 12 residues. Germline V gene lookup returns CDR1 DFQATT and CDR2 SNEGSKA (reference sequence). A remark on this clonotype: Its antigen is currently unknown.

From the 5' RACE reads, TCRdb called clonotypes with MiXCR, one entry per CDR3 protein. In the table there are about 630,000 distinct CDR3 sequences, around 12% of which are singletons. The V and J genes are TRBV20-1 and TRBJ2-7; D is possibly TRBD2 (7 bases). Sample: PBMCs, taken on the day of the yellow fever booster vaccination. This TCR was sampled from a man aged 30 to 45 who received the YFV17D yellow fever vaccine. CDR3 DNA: TGCAGTGCTAGAGATATGGGGGGGCGGCAGTACTTC. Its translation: CSARDMGGRQYF.